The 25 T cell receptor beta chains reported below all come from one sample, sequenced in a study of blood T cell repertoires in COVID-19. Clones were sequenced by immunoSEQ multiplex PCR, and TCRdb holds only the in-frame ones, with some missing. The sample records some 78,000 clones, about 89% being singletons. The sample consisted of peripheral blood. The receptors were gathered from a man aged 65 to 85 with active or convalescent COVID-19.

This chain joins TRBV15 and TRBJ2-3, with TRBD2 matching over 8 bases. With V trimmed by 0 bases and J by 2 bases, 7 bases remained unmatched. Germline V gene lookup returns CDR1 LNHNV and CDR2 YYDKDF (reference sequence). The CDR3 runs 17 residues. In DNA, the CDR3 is TGTGCCACCAGCAGAGACCTGGTTAGCGGGGCCACAGATACGCAGTATTTT. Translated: CATSRDLVSGATDTQYF.

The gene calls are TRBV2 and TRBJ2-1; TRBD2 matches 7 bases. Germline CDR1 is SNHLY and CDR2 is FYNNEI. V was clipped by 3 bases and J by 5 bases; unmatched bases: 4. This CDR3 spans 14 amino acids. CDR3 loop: CASSDQAGHNEQFF. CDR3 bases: TGTGCCAGCAGTGATCAAGCGGGGCACAATGAGCAGTTCTTC.

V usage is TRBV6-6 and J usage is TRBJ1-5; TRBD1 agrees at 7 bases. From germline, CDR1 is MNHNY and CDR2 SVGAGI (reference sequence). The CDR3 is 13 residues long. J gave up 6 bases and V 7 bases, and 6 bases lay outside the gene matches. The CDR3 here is CASTGRQGQPQHF. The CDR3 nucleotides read TGTGCCAGCACCGGACGACAGGGTCAGCCCCAGCATTTT.

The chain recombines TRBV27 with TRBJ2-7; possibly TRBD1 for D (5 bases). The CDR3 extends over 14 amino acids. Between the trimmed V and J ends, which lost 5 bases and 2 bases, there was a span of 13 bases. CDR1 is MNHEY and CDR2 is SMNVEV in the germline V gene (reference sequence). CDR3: CASSETGRAYEQYF. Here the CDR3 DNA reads TGTGCCAGCAGTGAGACCGGCAGGGCCTACGAGCAGTACTTC.

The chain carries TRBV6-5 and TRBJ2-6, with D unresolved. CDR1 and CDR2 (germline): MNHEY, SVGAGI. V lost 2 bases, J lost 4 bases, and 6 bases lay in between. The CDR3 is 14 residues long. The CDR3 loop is CASSYTTGANVLTF. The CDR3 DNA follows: TGTGCCAGCAGTTACACAACGGGGGCCAACGTCCTGACTTTC.

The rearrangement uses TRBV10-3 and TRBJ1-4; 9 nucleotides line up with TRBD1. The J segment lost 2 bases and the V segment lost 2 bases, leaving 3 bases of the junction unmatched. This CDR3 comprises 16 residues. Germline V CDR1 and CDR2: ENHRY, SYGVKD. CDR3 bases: TGTGCCATCAGTGAGGTAACAGGGGGCACTAATGAAAAACTGTTTTTT. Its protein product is CAISEVTGGTNEKLFF.

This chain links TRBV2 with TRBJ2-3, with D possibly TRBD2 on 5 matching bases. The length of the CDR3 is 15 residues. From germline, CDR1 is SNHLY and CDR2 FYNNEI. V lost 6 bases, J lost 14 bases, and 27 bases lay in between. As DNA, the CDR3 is TGTGCCAGCAGCCTGAACGTTGTAGGATCCCCCGGAGGGTATTTT. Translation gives CASSLNVVGSPGGYF.

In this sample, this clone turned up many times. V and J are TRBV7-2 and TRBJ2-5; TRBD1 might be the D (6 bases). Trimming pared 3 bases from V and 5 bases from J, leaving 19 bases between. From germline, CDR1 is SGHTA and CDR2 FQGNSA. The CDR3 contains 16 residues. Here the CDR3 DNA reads TGTGCCAGCAGCTTTCTACGGAAGGCAGGGGCCGAGACCCAGTACTTC. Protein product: CASSFLRKAGAETQYF. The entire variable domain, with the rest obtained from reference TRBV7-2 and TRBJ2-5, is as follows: GAGVSQSPSNKVTEKGKDVELRCDPISGHTALYWYRQSLGQGLEFLIYFQGNSAPDKSGLPSDRFSAERTGGSVSTLTIQRTQQEDSAVYLCASSFLRKAGAETQYFGPGTRLLVL.

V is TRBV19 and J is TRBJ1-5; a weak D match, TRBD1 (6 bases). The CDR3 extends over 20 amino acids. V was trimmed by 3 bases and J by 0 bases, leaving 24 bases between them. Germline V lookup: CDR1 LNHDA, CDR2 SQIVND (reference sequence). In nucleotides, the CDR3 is TGTGCCAGTAGTATGATGTCAGTTCGGGACAATCTATATAGCAATCAGCCCCAGCATTTT. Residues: CASSMMSVRDNLYSNQPQHF.

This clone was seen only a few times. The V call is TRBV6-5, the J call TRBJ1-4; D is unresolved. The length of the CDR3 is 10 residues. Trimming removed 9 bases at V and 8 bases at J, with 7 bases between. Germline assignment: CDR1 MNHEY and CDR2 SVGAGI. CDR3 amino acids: CARAGEKLFF. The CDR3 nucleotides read TGTGCCAGGGCAGGAGAAAAACTGTTTTTT.

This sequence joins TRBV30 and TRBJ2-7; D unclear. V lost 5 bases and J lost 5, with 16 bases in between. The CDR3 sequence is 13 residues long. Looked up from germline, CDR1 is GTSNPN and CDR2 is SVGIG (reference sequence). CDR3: CAWGRQSFDEQYF. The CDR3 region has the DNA TGTGCCTGGGGTAGACAATCCTTCGACGAGCAGTACTTC.

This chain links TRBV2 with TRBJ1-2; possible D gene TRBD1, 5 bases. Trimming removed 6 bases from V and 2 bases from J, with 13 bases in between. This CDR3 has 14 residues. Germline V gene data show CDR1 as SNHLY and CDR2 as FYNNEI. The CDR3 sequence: CASRSGITNYGYTF. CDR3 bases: TGTGCCAGCAGGTCAGGGATAACAAACTATGGCTACACCTTC.

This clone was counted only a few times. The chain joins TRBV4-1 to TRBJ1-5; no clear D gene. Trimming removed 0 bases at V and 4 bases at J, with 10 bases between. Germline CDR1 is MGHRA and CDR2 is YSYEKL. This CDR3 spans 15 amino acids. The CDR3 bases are TGCGCCAGCAGCCAAGAACCGGGGTCGAATCAGCCCCAGCATTTT. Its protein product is CASSQEPGSNQPQHF.

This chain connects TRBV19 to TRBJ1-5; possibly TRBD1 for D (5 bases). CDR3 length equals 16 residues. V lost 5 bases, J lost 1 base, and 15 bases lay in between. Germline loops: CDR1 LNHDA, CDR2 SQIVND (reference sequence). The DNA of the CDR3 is TGTGCCAGTAGTTATCGGGACTCGCGGAGCAATCAGCCCCAGCATTTT. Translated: CASSYRDSRSNQPQHF.

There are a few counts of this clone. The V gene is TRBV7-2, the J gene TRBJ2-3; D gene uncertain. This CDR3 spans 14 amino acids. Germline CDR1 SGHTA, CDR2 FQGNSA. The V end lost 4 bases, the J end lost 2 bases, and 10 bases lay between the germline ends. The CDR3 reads CASSSGNPTDTQYF. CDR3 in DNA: TGTGCCAGCAGCTCTGGCAACCCCACAGATACGCAGTATTTT.

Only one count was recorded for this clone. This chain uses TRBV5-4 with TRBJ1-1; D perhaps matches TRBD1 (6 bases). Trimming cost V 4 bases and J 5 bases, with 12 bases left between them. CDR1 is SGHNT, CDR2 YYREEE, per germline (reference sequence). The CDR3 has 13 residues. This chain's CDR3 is CASSTPRGTEAFF. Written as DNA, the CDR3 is TGTGCCAGCAGCACCCCAAGGGGGACTGAAGCTTTCTTT.

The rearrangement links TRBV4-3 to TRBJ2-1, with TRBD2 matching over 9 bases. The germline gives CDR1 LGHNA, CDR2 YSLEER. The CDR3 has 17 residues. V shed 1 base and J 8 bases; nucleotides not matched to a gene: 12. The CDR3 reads CASSQAYLAGTRDEQFF. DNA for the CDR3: TGCGCCAGCAGCCAAGCCTATCTAGCGGGGACAAGGGATGAGCAGTTCTTC.

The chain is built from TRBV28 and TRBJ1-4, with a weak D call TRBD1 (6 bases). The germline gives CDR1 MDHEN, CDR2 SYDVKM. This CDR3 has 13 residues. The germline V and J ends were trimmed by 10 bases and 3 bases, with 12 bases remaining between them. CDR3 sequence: CATGDISNEKLFF. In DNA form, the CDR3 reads TGTGCCACCGGGGACATCTCTAATGAAAAACTGTTTTTT.

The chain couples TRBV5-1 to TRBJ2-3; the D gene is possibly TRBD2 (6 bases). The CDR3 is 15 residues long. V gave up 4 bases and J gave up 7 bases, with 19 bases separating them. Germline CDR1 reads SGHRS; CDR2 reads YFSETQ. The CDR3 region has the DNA TGCGCCAGCAGCCCGGGAGCTCCAGCGGGTCATACGCAGTATTTT. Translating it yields CASSPGAPAGHTQYF.

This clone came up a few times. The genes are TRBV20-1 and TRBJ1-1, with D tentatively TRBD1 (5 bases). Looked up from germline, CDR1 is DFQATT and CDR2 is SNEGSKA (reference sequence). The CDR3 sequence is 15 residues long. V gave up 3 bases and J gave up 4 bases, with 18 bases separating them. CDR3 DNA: TGCAGTGCTAGTGTACTTAGGGGCCGGGCCACTGAAGCTTTCTTT. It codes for CSASVLRGRATEAFF.

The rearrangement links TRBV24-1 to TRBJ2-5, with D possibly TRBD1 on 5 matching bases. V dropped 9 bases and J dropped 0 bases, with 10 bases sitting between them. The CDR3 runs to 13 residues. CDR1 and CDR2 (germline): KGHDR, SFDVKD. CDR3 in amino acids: CATAGRDQETQYF. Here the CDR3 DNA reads TGTGCCACCGCCGGCAGGGACCAAGAGACCCAGTACTTC.

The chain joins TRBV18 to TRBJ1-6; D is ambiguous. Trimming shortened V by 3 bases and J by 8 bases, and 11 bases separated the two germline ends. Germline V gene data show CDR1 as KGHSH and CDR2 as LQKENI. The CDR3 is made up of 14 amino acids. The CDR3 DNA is TGTGCCAGCTCACCCGAGGGTTCAGATTCACCCCTCCACTTT. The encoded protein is CASSPEGSDSPLHF. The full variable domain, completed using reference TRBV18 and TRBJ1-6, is NAGVMQNPRHLVRRRGQEARLRCSPMKGHSHVYWYRQLPEEGLKFMVYLQKENIIDESGMPKERFSAEFPKEGPSILRIQQVVRGDSAAYFCASSPEGSDSPLHFGNGTRLTVT.

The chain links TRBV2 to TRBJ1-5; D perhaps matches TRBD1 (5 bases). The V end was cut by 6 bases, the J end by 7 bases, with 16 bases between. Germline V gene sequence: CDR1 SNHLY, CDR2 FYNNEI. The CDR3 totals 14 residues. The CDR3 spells CASSAKGVGQPQHF. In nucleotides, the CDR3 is TGTGCCAGCAGCGCAAAAGGGGTTGGGCAGCCCCAGCATTTT.

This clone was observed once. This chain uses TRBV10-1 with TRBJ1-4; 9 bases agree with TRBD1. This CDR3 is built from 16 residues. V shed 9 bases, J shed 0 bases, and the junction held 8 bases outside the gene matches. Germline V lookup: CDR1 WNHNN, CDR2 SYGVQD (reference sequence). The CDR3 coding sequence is TGCGCCAGGAGCCCGGGACAGGGAACAACTAATGAAAAACTGTTTTTT. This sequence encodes CARSPGQGTTNEKLFF.

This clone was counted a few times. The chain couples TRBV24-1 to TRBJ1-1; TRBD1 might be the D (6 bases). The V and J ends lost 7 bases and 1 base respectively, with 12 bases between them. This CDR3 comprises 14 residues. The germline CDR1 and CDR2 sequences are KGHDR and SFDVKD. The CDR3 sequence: CATRGARKNTEAFF. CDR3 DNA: TGTGCCACCAGGGGGGCGCGGAAGAACACTGAAGCTTTCTTT.